These T cell receptor beta chains were read from a single sample in a study of T cell responses to AZD1222 COVID-19 vaccine. Produced via immunoSEQ multiplex PCR; TCRdb's table is partial and in-frame only. This table holds tens of thousands of clones, less than 85% found once. Specimen: peripheral blood, collected 28 days after the second AZD1222 dose. The receptors derive from an adult who received the AZD1222 COVID-19 vaccine. Each CDR3 is given with its conserved first and last residue. The D gene is left open where the match is weak. Clone size is shown for a subset of rows, as once, few, many or a class of expanded clone.

d_gene,j_gene,v_gene,abundance,CDR3nt,CDR3aa
NA,TRBJ1-1,TRBV6-1,NA,TGTGCCAGCAGTGAACCGGGGAGGGCTTTCTTT,CASSEPGRAFF
NA,TRBJ2-1,TRBV28,NA,TGTGCCAGCAGTTTAGTATCAGGCCTTAATTACAATGAGCAGTTCTTC,CASSLVSGLNYNEQFF
TRBD1,TRBJ2-2,TRBV5-1,NA,TGCGCCAGCAGCGCGGGGACAGGGGCAGCGAACACCGGGGAGCTGTTTTTT,CASSAGTGAANTGELFF
NA,TRBJ2-5,TRBV12-3/TRBV12-4,NA,TGTGCCAGCAGTTTTCGGTGGGAGACCCAGTACTTC,CASSFRWETQYF
TRBD1,TRBJ2-2,TRBV11-2,NA,TGTGCCAGCAGCTTGGGACCGGGACAGGGGTCGAACACCGGGGAGCTGTTTTTT,CASSLGPGQGSNTGELFF
NA,TRBJ1-3,TRBV19,few,TGTGCCAGTAGTATAGTGGCGCTTGCAGGAAACACCATATATTTT,CASSIVALAGNTIYF
TRBD1,TRBJ2-1,TRBV4-3,NA,TGCGCCAGCAGCCAAGATCCCGGGACAGGGTTTGACAATGAGCAGTTCTTC,CASSQDPGTGFDNEQFF
TRBD2,TRBJ2-2,TRBV7-6,NA,TGTGCCAGCAGATATGACTCTGGACTAGGGGCCGGGGAGCTGTTTTTT,CASRYDSGLGAGELFF
NA,TRBJ2-5,TRBV18,NA,TGTGCCAGCTCACCACCGGGGGAGACCCAGTACTTC,CASSPPGETQYF
NA,TRBJ2-7,TRBV20-1,NA,TGCAGTGCTAGTATTCCGGGCCGTGCCTACGAGCAGTACTTC,CSASIPGRAYEQYF
NA,TRBJ1-2,TRBV15,NA,TGTGCCACCAGCAGAGGTGCCAGCAATTATGGCTACACCTTC,CATSRGASNYGYTF
TRBD2,TRBJ2-1,TRBV28,NA,TGTGCCAGCAGTTTATTACTAGCGGGGGGGGATGAGCAGTTCTTC,CASSLLLAGGDEQFF
TRBD2,TRBJ2-2,TRBV25-1,NA,TGTGCCAGCAGTGCGACTAGCGGGACAAGAACCGGGGAGCTGTTTTTT,CASSATSGTRTGELFF
NA,TRBJ1-1,TRBV5-5,once,TGTGCCAGCAGCTTGTACCCAGGCACTGAAGCTTTCTTT,CASSLYPGTEAFF
TRBD1,TRBJ2-7,TRBV7-9,NA,TGTGCCAGCAGCTTAGAGCCGGGACAGGGGGCCAACGAGCAGTACTTC,CASSLEPGQGANEQYF
NA,TRBJ1-2,TRBV9,NA,TGTGCCAGCAGCGTAGGGGACCCCAGCAACTATGGCTACACCTTC,CASSVGDPSNYGYTF
TRBD1,TRBJ1-2,TRBV12-5,NA,TGTGCTAGTCTTGGACAGGGAAAAAACTATGGCTACACCTTC,CASLGQGKNYGYTF
TRBD1,TRBJ2-3,TRBV28,NA,TGTGCCATAATGAGGACAGGGCCCATCGGCACAGATACGCAGTATTTT,CAIMRTGPIGTDTQYF
TRBD1,TRBJ2-7,TRBV10-2,NA,TGCGCCAGCACCGCAGGGGGCAACTACGAGCAGTACTTC,CASTAGGNYEQYF
NA,TRBJ1-4,TRBV19,NA,TGTGCCAGTAGTATCGTACTAGATGAAAAACTGTTTTTT,CASSIVLDEKLFF
TRBD1,TRBJ2-7,TRBV9,NA,TGTGCCAGCAGCGTAGGTCTTATTGGGACAGGGAAGGACGAGCAGTACTTC,CASSVGLIGTGKDEQYF
NA,TRBJ2-7,TRBV7-2,few,TGTGCCAGCAGCTTAGGGGGCGCAACCTACGAGCAGTACTTC,CASSLGGATYEQYF
TRBD1,TRBJ1-3,TRBV9,NA,TGTGCCAGCAGCGAGTACCCGGGACAGGGGGCTTTCGCTGGAAACACCATATATTTT,CASSEYPGQGAFAGNTIYF
NA,TRBJ1-1,TRBV4-2,NA,TGTGCCAGCAGCCAAGGCTTCGTGGAGGAAGCTTTCTTT,CASSQGFVEEAFF
NA,TRBJ2-1,TRBV25-1,NA,TGTGCCAGCAGCTCAGTGGGATACAATGAGCAGTTCTTC,CASSSVGYNEQFF
NA,TRBJ2-2,TRBV13,NA,TGTGCCAGCTCCCTGGGTCCCTTGGCCGGGGAGCTGTTTTTT,CASSLGPLAGELFF
NA,TRBJ2-2,TRBV20-1,NA,TGCAGTGCTAGTCGAACCGGGATCGGATTTGGCGGGGAGCTGTTTTTT,CSASRTGIGFGGELFF
TRBD2,TRBJ2-3,TRBV18,NA,TGTGCCAGCTCACTTAGCGGGAGTCGGGGAGATACGCAGTATTTT,CASSLSGSRGDTQYF
NA,TRBJ1-2,TRBV4-1,NA,TGCGCCAGCAGCCCGACCGGGGGGGCTAACTATGGCTACACCTTC,CASSPTGGANYGYTF
NA,TRBJ2-7,TRBV19,few,TGTGCCAGTAAACAGGGCTCCTCCTACGAGCAGTACTTC,CASKQGSSYEQYF
TRBD1,TRBJ1-2,TRBV18,NA,TGTGCCAGCTCCCGGGACAGGGGGGACTATGGCTACACCTTC,CASSRDRGDYGYTF
NA,TRBJ2-4,TRBV19,NA,TGTGCCAGCGGGGAGCTAGCCAAAAACATTCAGTACTTC,CASGELAKNIQYF
NA,TRBJ2-1,TRBV18,NA,TGTGCCAGCTCACCACCGGGACCCGGGAAGGAGTTCTTC,CASSPPGPGKEFF
TRBD1,TRBJ1-5,TRBV28,NA,TGTGCCAGCAGTTCCGAAGGGACAGGGAATATTGATCAGCCCCAGCATTTT,CASSSEGTGNIDQPQHF
NA,TRBJ1-3,TRBV30,once,TGTGCCTGGAGAGGCTCTGGAAACACCATATATTTT,CAWRGSGNTIYF
TRBD2,TRBJ2-7,TRBV15,NA,TGTGCCACCAGCAGAGATCCAGGGCGAGCGGGAAGTATTAGTTACGAGCAGTACTTC,CATSRDPGRAGSISYEQYF
TRBD2,TRBJ2-1,TRBV6-7,NA,TGTGCCAGCAGTTACCTCCACGCGGGAGGGGCGAATGAGCAGTTCTTC,CASSYLHAGGANEQFF
NA,TRBJ2-1,TRBV7-2,NA,TGTGCCAGCACCCCGGAAACCTTAGCGGCCTCCTACAATGAGCAGTTCTTC,CASTPETLAASYNEQFF
TRBD2,TRBJ2-7,TRBV7-3,NA,TGTGCCAGCAGCCTAACTAGCGGGAGGAACTACGAGCAGTACTTC,CASSLTSGRNYEQYF
NA,TRBJ2-7,TRBV9,NA,TGTGCCAGCAGCGTAGGCGGGACACCTTCCTACGAGCAGTACTTC,CASSVGGTPSYEQYF